A single sample gave rise to the 12 T cell receptor beta chains below, sequenced in a study of T cell responses to AZD1222 COVID-19 vaccine. The data were produced by immunoSEQ multiplex PCR, yet TCRdb's version contains in-frame clones alone and is incomplete. The table lists approximately 21,000 clones, roughly 84% of them singletons, with about 15% in the top ten. Sample: peripheral blood, taken 28 days after the second AZD1222 dose. The receptors derive from an adult who received the AZD1222 COVID-19 vaccine.

The CDR3 DNA is TGTGCCAGCAGTGAAGGGTCTGATCGGTACGAGCAGTACTTC. Residues: CASSEGSDRYEQYF. J is TRBJ2-7 and V is TRBV25-1; no reliable D call. CDR1 MGHDK and CDR2 SYGVNS come from the germline V gene. V was cut by 2 bases and J by 4 bases, with 12 bases left in between. CDR3 length: 14 amino acids.

This clone was observed a handful of times. The chain has TRBV25-1 and TRBJ1-5; unclear D gene. The germline V gene has CDR1 MGHDK and CDR2 SYGVNS. This CDR3 contains 12 residues. The CDR3 is CATPNRDQPQHF. The CDR3 nucleotides are TGTGCTACTCCGAACCGGGATCAGCCCCAGCATTTT.

This rearrangement joins TRBV29-1 to TRBJ2-7, with TRBD2 identical over 14 bases. The J segment lost 3 bases and the V segment lost 6 bases, leaving 10 bases of the junction unmatched. The CDR3 length is 16 residues. Germline V CDR1 and CDR2: SQVTM, ANQGSEA. CDR3 in DNA: TGCAGCGTAGAACCCTCGACTAGCGGGAGGGGCTACGAGCAGTACTTC. Encoded protein: CSVEPSTSGRGYEQYF.

This clone occurred once. The rearrangement uses TRBV11-3 and TRBJ2-2; D may be TRBD1 (5 bases). CDR3 length: 13 amino acids. V was shortened by 5 bases and J by 3 bases, with 7 bases between the two germline ends. Germline V gene lookup returns CDR1 SGHNT and CDR2 YENEEA. CDR3 nucleotides: TGTGCCAGCAGCAAAGGGGACACCGGGGAGCTGTTTTTT. Its protein product is CASSKGDTGELFF.

The V and J genes are TRBV5-1 and TRBJ2-2; D ambiguous. The CDR3 sequence is 16 residues long. The ends were cut back, 4 bases at V and 0 bases at J, with 13 bases in the middle. Germline values: CDR1 SGHRS, CDR2 YFSETQ. The DNA for the CDR3 is TGCGCCAGCAGCCCACTGCAAACAACGAACACCGGGGAGCTGTTTTTT. Translating gives CASSPLQTTNTGELFF.

The V and J genes are TRBV11-3 and TRBJ2-7; D might be TRBD1 (6 bases). Germline loops: CDR1 SGHNT, CDR2 YENEEA. The CDR3 totals 15 residues. V dropped 0 bases and J dropped 1 base, with 10 bases sitting between them. In DNA, the CDR3 is TGTGCCAGCAGCTTAGAGGGGGACATATCCTACGAGCAGTACTTC. This encodes CASSLEGDISYEQYF. Filled out from reference TRBV11-3 and TRBJ2-7, the complete variable domain reads EAGVVQSPRYKIIEKKQPVAFWCNPISGHNTLYWYLQNLGQGPELLIRYENEEAVDDSQLPKDRFSAERLKGVDSTLKIQPAELGDSAVYLCASSLEGDISYEQYFGPGTRLTVT.

The chain links TRBV5-6 to TRBJ2-2; D unresolved. The CDR3 extends over 16 amino acids. Germline CDR1 is SGHDT and CDR2 is YYEEEE. The V and J ends lost 0 bases and 4 bases respectively, with 13 bases between them. The CDR3 coding sequence is TGTGCCAGCAGCTTGGTTTTGGCCAGGACCACCGGGGAGCTGTTTTTT. Amino acids: CASSLVLARTTGELFF.

The count of this clone is one. The chain uses TRBV10-3 and TRBJ2-1; TRBD2 agrees at 11 bases. Per the germline V gene, CDR1 is ENHRY and CDR2 is SYGVKD. The V gene end was trimmed by 2 bases and the J gene end by 7 bases; junction bases not matched to a gene: 1. This CDR3 has 14 residues. In DNA, the CDR3 is TGTGCCATCAGTGAGACTAGCGGGAGTAATGAGCAGTTCTTC. Encoded protein: CAISETSGSNEQFF.

J is TRBJ1-5 and V is TRBV6-5; D is unclear. Deletions cut 7 bases from V and 6 bases from J, with 13 bases between. The CDR3 has 13 amino acids. In germline, CDR1 is MNHEY, CDR2 SVGAGI. CDR3 loop: CASMLGKFQPQHF. In nucleotides, the CDR3 is TGTGCCAGCATGCTGGGGAAGTTTCAGCCCCAGCATTTT.

V is TRBV24-1 and J is TRBJ2-2; D might be TRBD2 (6 bases). The CDR3 length is 19 residues. CDR1 KGHDR and CDR2 SFDVKD come from the germline V gene. Trimming cost V 3 bases and J 0 bases, with 19 bases left between them. The CDR3 DNA reads TGTGCCACCAGTGATCAGATCCCCTTGCGGGACGCGAACACCGGGGAGCTGTTTTTT. Residues: CATSDQIPLRDANTGELFF.

The chain combines TRBV5-1 with TRBJ1-6; D possibly corresponds to TRBD1 (6 bases). The CDR3 extends over 14 amino acids. Germline V gives CDR1 SGHRS, CDR2 YFSETQ. Trimming removed 5 bases from V and 6 bases from J, with 12 bases in between. CDR3 region: CASRTGRLNSPLHF. The CDR3 nucleotides read TGCGCCAGCAGGACAGGAAGGCTTAATTCACCCCTCCACTTT.

This rearrangement joins TRBV11-2 to TRBJ1-6, with D possibly matching TRBD1 (6 bases). Looked up from germline, CDR1 is SGHAT and CDR2 is FQNNGV. Trimming pared 6 bases from V and 6 bases from J, leaving 15 bases between. The CDR3 runs to 15 residues. CDR3 in DNA: TGTGCCAGCAGGCCTCGGGGGGCGTCTAATTCACCCCTCCACTTT. Its translation: CASRPRGASNSPLHF.